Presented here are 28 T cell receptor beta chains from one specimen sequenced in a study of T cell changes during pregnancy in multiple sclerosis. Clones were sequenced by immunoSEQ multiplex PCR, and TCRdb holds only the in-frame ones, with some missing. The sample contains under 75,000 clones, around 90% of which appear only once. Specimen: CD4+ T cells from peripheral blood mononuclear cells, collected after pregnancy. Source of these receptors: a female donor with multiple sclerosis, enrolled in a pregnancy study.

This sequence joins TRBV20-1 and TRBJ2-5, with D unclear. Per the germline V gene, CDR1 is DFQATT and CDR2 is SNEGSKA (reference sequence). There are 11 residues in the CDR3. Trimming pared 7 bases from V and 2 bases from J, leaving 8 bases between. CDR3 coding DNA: TGCAGTGGGCAGTTACAAGAGACCCAGTACTTC. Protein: CSGQLQETQYF.

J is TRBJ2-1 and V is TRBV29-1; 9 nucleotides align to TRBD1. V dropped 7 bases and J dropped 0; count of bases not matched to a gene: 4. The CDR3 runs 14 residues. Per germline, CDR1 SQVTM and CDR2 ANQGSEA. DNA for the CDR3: TGCAGCGCAGGGACAGGGATCTCCTACAATGAGCAGTTCTTC. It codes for CSAGTGISYNEQFF.

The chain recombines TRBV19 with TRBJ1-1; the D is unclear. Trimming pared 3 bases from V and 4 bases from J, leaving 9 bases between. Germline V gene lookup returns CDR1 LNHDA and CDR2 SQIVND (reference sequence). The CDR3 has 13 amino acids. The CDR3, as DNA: TGTGCCAGTAGTATGAACGGAGTCACTGAAGCTTTCTTT. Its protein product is CASSMNGVTEAFF.

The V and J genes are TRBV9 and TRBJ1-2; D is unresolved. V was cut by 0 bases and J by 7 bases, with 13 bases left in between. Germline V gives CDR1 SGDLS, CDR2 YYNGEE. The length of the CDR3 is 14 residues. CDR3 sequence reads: CASSVGVEVGGYTF. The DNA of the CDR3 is TGTGCCAGCAGCGTAGGGGTGGAGGTCGGTGGCTACACCTTC.

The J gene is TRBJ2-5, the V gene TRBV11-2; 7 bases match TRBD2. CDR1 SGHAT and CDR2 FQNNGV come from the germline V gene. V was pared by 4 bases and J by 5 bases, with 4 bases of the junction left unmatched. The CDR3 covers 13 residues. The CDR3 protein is CASSSTSLETQYF. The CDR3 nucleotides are TGTGCCAGCAGCTCGACTAGCTTGGAGACCCAGTACTTC.

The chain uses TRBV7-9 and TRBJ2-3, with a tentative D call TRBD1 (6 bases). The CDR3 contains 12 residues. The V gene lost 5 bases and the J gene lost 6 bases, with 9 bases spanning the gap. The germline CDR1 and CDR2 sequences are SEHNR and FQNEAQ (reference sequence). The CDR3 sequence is CASSTTGDTQYF. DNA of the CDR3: TGTGCCAGCAGCACCACAGGGGATACGCAGTATTTT.

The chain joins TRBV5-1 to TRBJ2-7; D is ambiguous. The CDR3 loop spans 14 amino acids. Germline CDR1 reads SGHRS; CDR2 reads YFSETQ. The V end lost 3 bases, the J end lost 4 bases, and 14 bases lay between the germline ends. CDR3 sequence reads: CASSSGSGSYEQYF. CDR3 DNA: TGCGCCAGCAGCTCTGGGTCAGGTTCTTACGAGCAGTACTTC.

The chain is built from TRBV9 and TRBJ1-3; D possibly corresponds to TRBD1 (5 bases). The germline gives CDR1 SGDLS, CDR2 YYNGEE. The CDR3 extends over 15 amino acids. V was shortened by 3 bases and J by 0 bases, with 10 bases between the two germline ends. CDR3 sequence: CASSADTFSGNTIYF. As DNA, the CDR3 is TGTGCCAGCAGCGCGGACACGTTCTCTGGAAACACCATATATTTT.

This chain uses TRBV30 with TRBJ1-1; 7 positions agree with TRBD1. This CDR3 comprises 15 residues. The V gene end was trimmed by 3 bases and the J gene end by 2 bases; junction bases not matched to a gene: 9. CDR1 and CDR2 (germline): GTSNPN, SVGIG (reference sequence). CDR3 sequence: CAWSHSGGRNTEAFF. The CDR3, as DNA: TGTGCCTGGAGCCATTCAGGGGGGCGAAACACTGAAGCTTTCTTT.

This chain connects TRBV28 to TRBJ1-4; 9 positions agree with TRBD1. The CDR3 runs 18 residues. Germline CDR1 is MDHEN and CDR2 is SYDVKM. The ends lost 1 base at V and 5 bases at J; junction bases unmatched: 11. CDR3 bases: TGTGCCAGCAGTTTATCCCCCCTCACCGGGACAGGGAATGAAAAACTGTTTTTT. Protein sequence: CASSLSPLTGTGNEKLFF. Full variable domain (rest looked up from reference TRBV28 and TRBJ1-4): DVKVTQSSRYLVKRTGEKVFLECVQDMDHENMFWYRQDPGLGLRLIYFSYDVKMKEKGDIPEGYSVSREKKERFSLILESASTNQTSMYLCASSLSPLTGTGNEKLFFGSGTQLSVL.

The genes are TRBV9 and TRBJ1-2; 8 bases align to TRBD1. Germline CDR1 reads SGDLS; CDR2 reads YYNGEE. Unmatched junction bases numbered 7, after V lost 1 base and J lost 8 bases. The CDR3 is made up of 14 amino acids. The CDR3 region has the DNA TGTGCCAGCAGCGTAATACAGGGGGGAGAGGGCTACACCTTC. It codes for CASSVIQGGEGYTF.

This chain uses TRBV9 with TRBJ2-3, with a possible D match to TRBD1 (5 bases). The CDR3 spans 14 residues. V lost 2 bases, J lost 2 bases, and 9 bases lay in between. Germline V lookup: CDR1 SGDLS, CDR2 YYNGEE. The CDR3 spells CASSVQGYTDTQYF. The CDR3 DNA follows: TGTGCCAGCAGCGTCCAGGGATACACAGATACGCAGTATTTT.

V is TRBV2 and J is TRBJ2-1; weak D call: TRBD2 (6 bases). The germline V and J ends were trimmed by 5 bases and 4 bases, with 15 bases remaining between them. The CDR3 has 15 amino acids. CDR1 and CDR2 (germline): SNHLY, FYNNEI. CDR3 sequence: CASSRASDLYNEQFF. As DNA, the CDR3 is TGTGCCAGCAGTCGAGCTAGCGACCTTTACAATGAGCAGTTCTTC.

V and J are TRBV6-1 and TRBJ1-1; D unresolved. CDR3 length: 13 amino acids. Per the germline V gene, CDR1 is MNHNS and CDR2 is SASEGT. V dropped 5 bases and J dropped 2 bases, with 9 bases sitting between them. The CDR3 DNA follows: TGTGCCAGCAGTCCGGTTTTAAACACTGAAGCTTTCTTT. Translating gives CASSPVLNTEAFF.

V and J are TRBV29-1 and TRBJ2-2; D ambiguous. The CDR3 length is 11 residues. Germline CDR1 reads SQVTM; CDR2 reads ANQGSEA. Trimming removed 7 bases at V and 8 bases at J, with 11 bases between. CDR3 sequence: CSAKVGGELFF. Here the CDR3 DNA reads TGCAGCGCAAAAGTCGGGGGGGAGCTGTTTTTT.

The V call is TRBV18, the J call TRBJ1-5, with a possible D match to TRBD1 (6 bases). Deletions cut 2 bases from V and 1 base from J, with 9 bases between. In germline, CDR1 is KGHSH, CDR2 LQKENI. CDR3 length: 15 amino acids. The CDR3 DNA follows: TGTGCCAGCTCACCAGGGGGGGCGAGCAATCAGCCCCAGCATTTT. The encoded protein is CASSPGGASNQPQHF.

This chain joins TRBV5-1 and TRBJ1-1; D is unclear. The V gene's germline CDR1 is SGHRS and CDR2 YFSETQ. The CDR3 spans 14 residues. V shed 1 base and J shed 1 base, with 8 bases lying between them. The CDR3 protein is CASSLTDRNTEAFF. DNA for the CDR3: TGCGCCAGCAGCTTGACAGATAGGAACACTGAAGCTTTCTTT.

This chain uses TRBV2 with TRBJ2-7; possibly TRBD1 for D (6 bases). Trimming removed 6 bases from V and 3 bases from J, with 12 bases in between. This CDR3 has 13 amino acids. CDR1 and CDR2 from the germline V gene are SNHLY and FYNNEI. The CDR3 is CASRDDRIYEQYF. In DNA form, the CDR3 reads TGTGCCAGCAGAGACGACAGGATCTACGAGCAGTACTTC.

The CDR3 DNA reads TGTGCCATCAGTGAGTCGGACAGGGGGACCTACGAGCAGTACTTC. Translation: CAISESDRGTYEQYF. The gene calls are TRBV10-3 and TRBJ2-7, with 10 bases identical to TRBD1. The junction had 1 base not matched to a gene; V was cut back by 0 bases and J by 2 bases. Germline V gene sequence: CDR1 ENHRY, CDR2 SYGVKD. This CDR3 has 15 amino acids.

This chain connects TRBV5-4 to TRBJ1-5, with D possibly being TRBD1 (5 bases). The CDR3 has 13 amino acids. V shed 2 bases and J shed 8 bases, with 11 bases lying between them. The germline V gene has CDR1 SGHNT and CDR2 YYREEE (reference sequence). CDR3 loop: CASSFSGREPQHF. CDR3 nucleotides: TGTGCCAGCAGCTTTTCAGGGAGGGAGCCCCAGCATTTT.

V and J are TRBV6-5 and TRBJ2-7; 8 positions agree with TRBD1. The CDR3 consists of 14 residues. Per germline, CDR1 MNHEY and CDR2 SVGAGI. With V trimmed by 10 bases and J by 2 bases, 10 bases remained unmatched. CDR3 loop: CATTRDRPPYEQYF. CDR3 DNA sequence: TGTGCCACTACCCGGGACAGGCCTCCCTACGAGCAGTACTTC.

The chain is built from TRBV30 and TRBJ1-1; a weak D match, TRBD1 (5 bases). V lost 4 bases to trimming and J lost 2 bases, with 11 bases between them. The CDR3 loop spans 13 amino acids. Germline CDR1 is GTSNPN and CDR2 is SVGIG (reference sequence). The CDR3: CAWTFGGNTEAFF. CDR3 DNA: TGTGCCTGGACCTTCGGGGGAAACACTGAAGCTTTCTTT. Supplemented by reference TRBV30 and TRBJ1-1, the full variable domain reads SQTIHQWPATLVQPVGSPLSLECTVEGTSNPNLYWYRQAAGRGLQLLFYSVGIGQISSEVPQNLSASRPQDRQFILSSKKLLLSDSGFYLCAWTFGGNTEAFFGQGTRLTVV.

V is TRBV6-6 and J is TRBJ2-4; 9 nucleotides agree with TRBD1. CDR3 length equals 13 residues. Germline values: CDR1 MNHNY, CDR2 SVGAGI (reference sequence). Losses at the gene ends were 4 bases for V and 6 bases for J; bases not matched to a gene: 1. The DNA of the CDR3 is TGTGCCAGCAGTTCGGACAGGGGAAACATTCAGTACTTC. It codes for CASSSDRGNIQYF.

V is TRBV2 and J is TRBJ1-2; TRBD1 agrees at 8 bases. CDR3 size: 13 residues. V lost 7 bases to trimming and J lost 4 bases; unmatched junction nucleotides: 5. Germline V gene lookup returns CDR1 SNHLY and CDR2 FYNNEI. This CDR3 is CASTLQGAYGYTF. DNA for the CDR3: TGTGCCAGCACTTTGCAGGGGGCCTATGGCTACACCTTC.

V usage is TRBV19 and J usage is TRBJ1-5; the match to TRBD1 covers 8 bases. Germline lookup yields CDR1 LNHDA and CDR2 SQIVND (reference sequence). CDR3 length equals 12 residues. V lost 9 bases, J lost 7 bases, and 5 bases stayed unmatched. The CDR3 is CASDDRGQPQHF. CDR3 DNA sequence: TGTGCCAGCGATGACAGGGGCCAGCCCCAGCATTTT.

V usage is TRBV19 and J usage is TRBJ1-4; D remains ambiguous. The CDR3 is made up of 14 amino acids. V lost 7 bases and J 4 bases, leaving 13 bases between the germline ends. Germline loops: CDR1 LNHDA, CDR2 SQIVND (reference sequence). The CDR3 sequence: CASTHTVLNEKLFF. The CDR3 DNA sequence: TGTGCCAGTACCCATACAGTACTTAATGAAAAACTGTTTTTT.

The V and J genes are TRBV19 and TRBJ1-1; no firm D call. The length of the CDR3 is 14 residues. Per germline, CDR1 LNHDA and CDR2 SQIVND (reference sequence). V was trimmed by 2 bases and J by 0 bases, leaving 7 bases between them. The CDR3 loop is CASSIRDLNTEAFF. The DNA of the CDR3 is TGTGCCAGTAGTATAAGAGACTTGAACACTGAAGCTTTCTTT.

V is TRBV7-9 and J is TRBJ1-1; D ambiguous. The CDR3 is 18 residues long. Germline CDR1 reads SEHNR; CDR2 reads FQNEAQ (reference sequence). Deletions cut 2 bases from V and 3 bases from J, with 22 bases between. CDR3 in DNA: TGTGCCAGCAGCTTACAACGGCTCATTCGGGGAAGGGACACTGAAGCTTTCTTT. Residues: CASSLQRLIRGRDTEAFF.